Listed below are T cell receptor beta chains from one sample, sequenced in a study of technical replicates of blood from a few donors. Profiled with immunoSEQ multiplex PCR; TCRdb holds only in-frame clones, not every one. The sample has 50,000 to 70,000 clones, 93% seen once; the top ten hold roughly 4%. The sample consisted of PBMCs. All receptors derive from a human donor in good health. Some clones in this sample may be carry-over from other donors' samples. CDR3s include the opening cysteine and the closing phenylalanine or tryptophan. The D gene is left open where the match is weak. Expanded clones get a size class; other rows say once, few or many, or leave the size out.

CDR3aa,CDR3nt,abundance,len,v_gene,j_gene,d_gene
CASSPGPNSGNTIYF,TGTGCCAGCAGCCCTGGGCCGAACTCTGGAAACACCATATATTTT,.,15,TRBV7-2,TRBJ1-3,.
CASSQERGNQPQHF,TGCGCCAGCAGCCAAGAGAGGGGCAATCAGCCCCAGCATTTT,.,14,TRBV4-3,TRBJ1-5,.
CASSFVRTGGNTGELFF,TGCGCCAGCAGCTTCGTTCGGACAGGGGGGAACACCGGGGAGCTGTTTTTT,.,17,TRBV5-1,TRBJ2-2,TRBD1
CASSLNTGLNGYTF,TGCGCCAGCAGCTTGAATACGGGGTTGAATGGCTACACCTTC,.,14,TRBV5-1,TRBJ1-2,.
CASSRGEGNEQYF,TGTGCCAGCAGCCGGGGCGAAGGGAACGAGCAGTACTTC,.,13,TRBV4-2,TRBJ2-7,.
CASSLDSIQGVITNTGELFF,TGTGCCAGCAGCTTAGATAGTATACAGGGGGTTATTACAAACACCGGGGAGCTGTTTTTT,.,20,TRBV7-7,TRBJ2-2,TRBD1
CASSNRLAGDPTGELFF,TGTGCCAGCAGCAACCGACTAGCGGGAGACCCCACCGGGGAGCTGTTTTTT,.,17,TRBV7-8,TRBJ2-2,TRBD2
CASSQDRTGIIKLFF,TGCGCCAGCAGCCAAGATAGGACAGGGATTATAAAACTGTTTTTT,once,15,TRBV4-3,TRBJ1-4,TRBD1
CATRTPGGKDTQYF,TGTGCCACCAGAACCCCAGGGGGAAAAGATACGCAGTATTTT,.,14,TRBV6-5,TRBJ2-3,TRBD1
CASTLGLDRTNYGYTF,TGTGCCAGCACCCTAGGTTTGGACAGGACTAACTATGGCTACACCTTC,.,16,TRBV7-9,TRBJ1-2,TRBD1
CASTPRGGNSNQPQHF,TGTGCCAGCACCCCACGGGGTGGAAATAGCAATCAGCCCCAGCATTTT,few,16,TRBV6-6,TRBJ1-5,.
CASSYRGRGPDGYTF,TGTGCCAGCAGTTACCGGGGCAGGGGGCCCGACGGCTACACCTTC,.,15,TRBV6-5,TRBJ1-2,TRBD1
CASSAGQGAEQYF,TGTGCCAGTAGTGCGGGACAGGGGGCCGAGCAGTACTTC,.,13,TRBV19,TRBJ2-7,TRBD1
CASSLVRGQGTFGYTF,TGTGCCAGTAGTTTAGTCCGAGGTCAAGGGACATTTGGCTACACCTTC,.,16,TRBV19,TRBJ1-2,.
CASSQTGGGKLFF,TGTGCCAGCAGTCAAACAGGGGGCGGAAAACTGTTTTTT,.,13,TRBV6-5,TRBJ1-4,TRBD1
CASSPRLAGDGEQYF,TGTGCCAGCTCACCCAGACTAGCGGGAGACGGCGAGCAGTACTTC,.,15,TRBV18,TRBJ2-7,TRBD2
CASSSGLAGTYEQYF,TGCGCCAGCAGCTCCGGACTAGCGGGAACCTACGAGCAGTACTTC,.,15,TRBV5-1,TRBJ2-7,TRBD2
CASSKFAGTGHGELFF,TGTGCCAGCAGCAAATTCGCCGGGACTGGGCACGGGGAGCTGTTTTTT,.,16,TRBV7-9,TRBJ2-2,.
CSVGTSGADTQYF,TGCAGCGTAGGGACTAGCGGGGCAGATACGCAGTATTTT,.,13,TRBV29-1,TRBJ2-3,TRBD2
CASSATGANTEAFF,TGTGCCAGCAGCGCGACTGGGGCAAACACTGAAGCTTTCTTT,.,14,TRBV9,TRBJ1-1,.
CASSLRDRGLAFF,TGTGCCAGCAGCTTACGGGACAGGGGGCTGGCTTTCTTT,.,13,TRBV7-2,TRBJ1-1,TRBD1
CASSERSQETQYF,TGTGCCAGCAGTGAACGGTCCCAAGAGACCCAGTACTTC,.,13,TRBV2,TRBJ2-5,.
CASSSRVYRSGANVLTF,TGTGCCAGCAGCTCCCGGGTTTACCGCTCTGGGGCCAACGTCCTGACTTTC,.,17,TRBV5-6,TRBJ2-6,.
CASSPGTSGNTGELFF,TGTGCCAGCAGCCCTGGGACTAGCGGTAACACCGGGGAGCTGTTTTTT,.,16,TRBV5-4,TRBJ2-2,TRBD2
CASSLESQREDYEQYF,TGTGCCAGCAGCTTAGAATCTCAGCGGGAGGACTACGAGCAGTACTTC,.,16,TRBV11-2,TRBJ2-7,TRBD2
CASSVNSIGQSHEQYF,TGTGCCAGTAGTGTCAACTCAATCGGACAGTCCCACGAGCAGTACTTC,.,16,TRBV19,TRBJ2-7,.
CASSLVGTGGDLSTEAFF,TGCGCCAGCAGCTTGGTTGGAACAGGGGGCGATTTGAGCACTGAAGCTTTCTTT,.,18,TRBV5-1,TRBJ1-1,TRBD1
CANRRDSNYGYTF,TGTGCCAACAGAAGGGACAGTAACTATGGCTACACCTTC,.,13,TRBV6-1,TRBJ1-2,TRBD1
CASSQERQGAEQYF,TGTGCCAGCAGCCAGGAGAGACAGGGGGCCGAGCAGTACTTC,.,14,TRBV4-2,TRBJ2-7,TRBD1
CAINLDRGRNNEQFF,TGTGCCATCAACCTCGACAGGGGACGTAACAATGAGCAGTTCTTC,once,15,TRBV10-3,TRBJ2-1,TRBD1
CAWARDRSHQGTQYF,TGTGCCTGGGCCCGGGACAGAAGCCACCAGGGGACCCAGTACTTC,.,15,TRBV30,TRBJ2-5,TRBD1
CASSVQGADQPQHF,TGTGCCAGCAGTGTACAGGGGGCTGATCAGCCCCAGCATTTT,.,14,TRBV2,TRBJ1-5,TRBD1
CASSRSDRGRLAEGRIQYF,TGTGCCAGCAGCCGCTCGGACAGGGGGCGGCTAGCGGAGGGAAGAATTCAGTACTTC,.,19,TRBV4-2,TRBJ2-4,TRBD1
CASSSRTNPYEQYF,TGTGCCAGCAGCTCGCGGACTAACCCCTACGAGCAGTACTTC,.,14,TRBV5-6,TRBJ2-7,.
CASSIDLGHSYGYTF,TGTGCCAGTAGTATAGATCTGGGACACAGCTATGGCTACACCTTC,.,15,TRBV19,TRBJ1-2,.
CASSRGGPDTQYF,TGCGCCAGCAGCCGCGGGGGACCAGATACGCAGTATTTT,.,13,TRBV5-1,TRBJ2-3,TRBD2
CAWSVEPAVTQYF,TGTGCCTGGAGTGTAGAACCCGCGGTGACCCAGTACTTC,.,13,TRBV30,TRBJ2-5,.
CASSLGPRGGYNSPLHF,TGCGCCAGCAGCTTAGGACCCCGAGGGGGTTATAATTCACCCCTCCACTTT,.,17,TRBV4-1,TRBJ1-6,.
CASSQTGNPGGEKLFF,TGTGCCAGCAGCCAGACGGGTAACCCGGGTGGAGAAAAACTGTTTTTT,.,16,TRBV5-8,TRBJ1-4,.
CASSLWGGITDTQYF,TGTGCCAGCAGCTTATGGGGCGGGATAACAGATACGCAGTATTTT,.,15,TRBV11-3,TRBJ2-3,.
CASRADRAPGNTIYF,TGTGCCAGCAGGGCCGACAGGGCGCCTGGAAACACCATATATTTT,.,15,TRBV2,TRBJ1-3,TRBD1
CSGGEAGPRGYTF,TGCAGCGGGGGGGAAGCAGGGCCTCGGGGCTACACCTTC,.,13,TRBV29-1,TRBJ1-2,.
CAISVGQGDGYTF,TGTGCCATCAGTGTGGGACAGGGAGATGGCTACACCTTC,.,13,TRBV10-3,TRBJ1-2,TRBD1
CASSLAGVVAAGGYTF,TGTGCCAGCAGCTTAGCGGGGGTTGTAGCGGCGGGGGGCTACACCTTC,.,16,TRBV7-2,TRBJ1-2,.
CASSADSLSPLHF,TGTGCCAGCAGCGCGGACAGTCTTTCACCCCTCCACTTT,.,13,TRBV9,TRBJ1-6,.
CASSRQGYDEQYF,TGTGCCAGCAGCCGACAGGGGTACGACGAGCAGTACTTC,.,13,TRBV6-5,TRBJ2-7,TRBD1
CASSWSGSVNEQFF,TGTGCCAGCAGCTGGAGCGGGAGTGTCAATGAGCAGTTCTTC,.,14,TRBV7-9,TRBJ2-1,TRBD2
CASSQDGNQPQHF,TGCGCCAGCAGCCAAGACGGCAATCAGCCCCAGCATTTT,.,13,TRBV4-1,TRBJ1-5,.